This T cell receptor beta chain was sequenced for a study of T cells in Graves' hyperthyroidism and ophthalmopathy. Researchers took RNA transcripts and amplified the TCR beta CDR3 regions from them. The TCR CDR3 first-round RT-PCR relied on the HTBI primer set. TCRdb itself ran the multiplex PCR reads through MiXCR, one entry per CDR3 protein. The data contain just under 750,000 distinct CDR3 sequences, just over 35% of them singletons. Study-wide results and limits: A 13 V-J signature model discriminated ophthalmopathy versus stable hyperthyroidism. Blood held most thyroid clonotypes expanded above 0.001 frequency.

Regarding this clonotype: Antigen: not known.

Newly diagnosed hyperthyroidism patients aged 18 to 65 years had disease lasting under 2 months. The PBMCs were sourced from fresh peripheral blood (about 10 ml). The CDR3 extends over 17 amino acids. Trimming took 7 bases from V and 7 from J, leaving 29 bases between them. Germline V lookup: CDR1 SNHLY, CDR2 FYNNEI. Sequenced material: blood. The TCR originated in a woman aged 35 to 49 with Graves' hyperthyroidism. The chain combines TRBV2 with TRBJ2-7; perhaps D is TRBD1 or TRBD2 (5 bases each). CDR3 in DNA: TGTGCCAGCATCCGCACCATATTGGGGACCACTGGGGGAGAGCAGTACTTC. Translated, it gives CASIRTILGTTGGEQYF.